This T cell receptor (beta chain) came from a study of graft-versus-host responses after intestinal transplantation. Per germline, CDR1 SGHRS and CDR2 YFSETQ. The trim removed 0 bases at V and 5 bases at J, leaving 4 bases unmatched. This CDR3 comprises 17 residues. Produced via immunoSEQ multiplex PCR; TCRdb's table is partial and in-frame only. This table has tens of thousands of clones, 80% to 95% appearing once. The J gene is TRBJ2-1, the V gene TRBV5-1; TRBD2 aligns across 14 bases. Sequencing was performed on PBMCs, taken 262 days after intestinal transplant. This sequence was found in a human patient who received an intestinal transplant, so some T cells may come from the graft donor. DNA of the CDR3: TGCGCCAGCAGCTTGGGACAGGGACTAGCGGGAGACAATGAGCAGTTCTTC. Translation: CASSLGQGLAGDNEQFF.